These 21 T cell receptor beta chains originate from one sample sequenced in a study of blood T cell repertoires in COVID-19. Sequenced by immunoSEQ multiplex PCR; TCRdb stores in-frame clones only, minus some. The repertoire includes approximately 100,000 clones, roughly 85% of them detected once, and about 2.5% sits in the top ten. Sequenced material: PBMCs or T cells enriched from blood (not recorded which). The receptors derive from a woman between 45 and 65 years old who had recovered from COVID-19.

The CDR3 DNA reads TGTGCCAGCAGTATTCCGGGACAGGGGCATGAAAAACTGTTTTTT. Encoded protein: CASSIPGQGHEKLFF. This rearrangement joins TRBV28 to TRBJ1-4, with TRBD1 identical over 10 bases. V dropped 5 bases and J dropped 6; count of bases not matched to a gene: 6. Germline V lookup: CDR1 MDHEN, CDR2 SYDVKM. The CDR3 runs 15 residues.

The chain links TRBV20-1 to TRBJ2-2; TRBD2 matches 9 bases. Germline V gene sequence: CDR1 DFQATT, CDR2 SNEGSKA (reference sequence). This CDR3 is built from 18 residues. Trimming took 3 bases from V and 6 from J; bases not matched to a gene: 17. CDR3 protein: CSASSLAGPSGGPGELFF. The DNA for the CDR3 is TGCAGTGCTAGTTCGCTAGCGGGACCTTCGGGAGGGCCCGGGGAGCTGTTTTTT.

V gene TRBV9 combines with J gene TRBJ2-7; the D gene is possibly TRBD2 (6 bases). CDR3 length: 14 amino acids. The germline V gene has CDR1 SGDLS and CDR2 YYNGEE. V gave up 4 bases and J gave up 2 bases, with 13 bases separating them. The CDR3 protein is CASSHGTATYEQYF. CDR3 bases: TGTGCCAGCAGCCACGGGACTGCAACCTACGAGCAGTACTTC.

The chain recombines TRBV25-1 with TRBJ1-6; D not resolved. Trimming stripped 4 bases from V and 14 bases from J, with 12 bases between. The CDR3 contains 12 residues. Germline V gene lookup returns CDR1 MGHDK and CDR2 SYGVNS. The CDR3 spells CASSGALRALHF. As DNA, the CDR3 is TGTGCCAGCAGTGGGGCCCTCCGAGCCCTCCACTTT.

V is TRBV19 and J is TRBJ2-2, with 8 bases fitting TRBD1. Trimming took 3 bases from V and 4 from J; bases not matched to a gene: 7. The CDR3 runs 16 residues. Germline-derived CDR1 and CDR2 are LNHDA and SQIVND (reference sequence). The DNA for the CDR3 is TGTGCCAGTAGTATGGGTCAGGGGGCGAGCACCGGGGAGCTGTTTTTT. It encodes CASSMGQGASTGELFF.

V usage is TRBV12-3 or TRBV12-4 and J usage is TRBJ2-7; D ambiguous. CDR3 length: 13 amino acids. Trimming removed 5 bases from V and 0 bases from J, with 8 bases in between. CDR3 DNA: TGTGCCAGCAGTCCCCAGAACTCCTACGAGCAGTACTTC. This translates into CASSPQNSYEQYF.

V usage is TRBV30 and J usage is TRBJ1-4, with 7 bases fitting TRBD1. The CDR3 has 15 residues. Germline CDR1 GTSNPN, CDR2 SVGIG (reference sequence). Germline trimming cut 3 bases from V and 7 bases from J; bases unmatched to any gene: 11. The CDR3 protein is CAWSLRGQLTEKLFF. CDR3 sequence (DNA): TGTGCCTGGAGCCTAAGGGGACAGTTGACTGAAAAACTGTTTTTT.

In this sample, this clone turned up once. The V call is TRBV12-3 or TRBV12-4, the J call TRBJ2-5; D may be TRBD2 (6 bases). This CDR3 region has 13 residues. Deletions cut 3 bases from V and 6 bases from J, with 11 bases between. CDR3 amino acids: CASSLEGVKTQYF. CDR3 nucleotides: TGTGCCAGCAGTTTGGAGGGAGTGAAGACCCAGTACTTC.

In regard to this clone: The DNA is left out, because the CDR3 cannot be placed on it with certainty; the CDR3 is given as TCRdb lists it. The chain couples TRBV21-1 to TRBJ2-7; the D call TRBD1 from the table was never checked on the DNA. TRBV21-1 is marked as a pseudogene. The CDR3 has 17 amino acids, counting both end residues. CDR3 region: CASSKIDVGTGANEQYF.

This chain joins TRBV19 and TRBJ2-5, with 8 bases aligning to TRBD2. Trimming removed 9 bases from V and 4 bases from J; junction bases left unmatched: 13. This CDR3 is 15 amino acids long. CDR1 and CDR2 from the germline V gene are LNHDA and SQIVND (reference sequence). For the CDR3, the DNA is TGTGCCAGCTTATCTCCGGGACTAGGAGGAGAGACCCAGTACTTC. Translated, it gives CASLSPGLGGETQYF.

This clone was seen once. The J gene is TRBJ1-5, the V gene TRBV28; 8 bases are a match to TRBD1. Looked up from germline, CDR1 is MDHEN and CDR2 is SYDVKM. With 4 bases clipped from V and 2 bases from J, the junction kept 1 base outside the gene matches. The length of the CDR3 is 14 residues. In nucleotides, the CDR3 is TGTGCCAGCAGTTCGACAGGGGGCAATCAGCCCCAGCATTTT. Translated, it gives CASSSTGGNQPQHF.

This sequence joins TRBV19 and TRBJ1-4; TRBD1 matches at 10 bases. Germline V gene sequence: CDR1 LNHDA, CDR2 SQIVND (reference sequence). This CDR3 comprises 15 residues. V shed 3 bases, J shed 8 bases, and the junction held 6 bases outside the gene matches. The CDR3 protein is CASSIGQGVEEKLFF. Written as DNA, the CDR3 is TGTGCCAGTAGTATCGGACAGGGGGTGGAAGAAAAACTGTTTTTT.

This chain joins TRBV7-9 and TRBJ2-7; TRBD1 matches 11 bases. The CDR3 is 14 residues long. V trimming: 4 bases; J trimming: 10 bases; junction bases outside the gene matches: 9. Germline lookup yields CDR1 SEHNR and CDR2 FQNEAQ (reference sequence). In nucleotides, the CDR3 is TGTGCCAGCAGCTCGGGACAGGGGGTAGTCGGACAGTACTTC. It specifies CASSSGQGVVGQYF. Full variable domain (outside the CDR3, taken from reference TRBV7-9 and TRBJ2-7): DTGVSQNPRHKITKRGQNVTFRCDPISEHNRLYWYRQTLGQGPEFLTYFQNEAQLEKSRLLSDRFSAERPKGSFSTLEIQRTEQGDSAMYLCASSSGQGVVGQYFGPGTRLTVT.

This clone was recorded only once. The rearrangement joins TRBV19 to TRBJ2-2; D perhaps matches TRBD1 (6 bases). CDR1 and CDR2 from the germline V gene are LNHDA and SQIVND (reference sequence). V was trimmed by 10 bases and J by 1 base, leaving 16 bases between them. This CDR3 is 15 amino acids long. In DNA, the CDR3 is TGTGCCACCCAAGGAACAGGGAGGAACACCGGGGAGCTGTTTTTT. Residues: CATQGTGRNTGELFF.

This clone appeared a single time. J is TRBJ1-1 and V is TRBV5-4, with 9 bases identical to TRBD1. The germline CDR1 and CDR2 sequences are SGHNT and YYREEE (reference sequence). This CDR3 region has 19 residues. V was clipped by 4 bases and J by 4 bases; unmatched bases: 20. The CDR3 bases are TGTGCCAGCAGCCGGACTCTAGGACAGGGGATTGAGGGCGGCACTGAAGCTTTCTTT. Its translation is CASSRTLGQGIEGGTEAFF.

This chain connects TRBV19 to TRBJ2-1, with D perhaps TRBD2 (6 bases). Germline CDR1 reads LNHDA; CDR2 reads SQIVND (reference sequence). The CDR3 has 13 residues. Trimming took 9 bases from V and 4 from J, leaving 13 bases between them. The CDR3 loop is CASSRGSYNEQFF. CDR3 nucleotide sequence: TGTGCCAGCAGCCGGGGGAGTTACAATGAGCAGTTCTTC.

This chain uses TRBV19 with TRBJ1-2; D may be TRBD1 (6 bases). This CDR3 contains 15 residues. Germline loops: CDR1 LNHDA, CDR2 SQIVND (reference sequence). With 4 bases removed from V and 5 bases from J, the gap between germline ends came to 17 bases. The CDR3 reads CASSTGGTTPYGYTF. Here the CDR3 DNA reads TGTGCCAGTAGTACTGGGGGCACCACACCGTATGGCTACACCTTC.

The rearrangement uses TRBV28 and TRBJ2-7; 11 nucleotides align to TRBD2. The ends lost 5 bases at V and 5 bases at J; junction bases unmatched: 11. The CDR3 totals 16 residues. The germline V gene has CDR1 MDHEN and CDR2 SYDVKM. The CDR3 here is CASSPPLAGGKDEQYF. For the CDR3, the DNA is TGTGCCAGCAGTCCCCCTCTAGCGGGAGGTAAGGACGAGCAGTACTTC.

Here the CDR3 reads CASQGTGGTEAFF. CDR3 sequence (DNA): TGCGCCAGTCAAGGGACAGGGGGCACTGAAGCTTTCTTT. The chain employs TRBV10-1 and TRBJ1-1; the match to TRBD1 covers 11 bases. V gave up 9 bases and J gave up 4 bases; unmatched junction bases: 4. The germline CDR1 and CDR2 sequences are WNHNN and SYGVQD (reference sequence). CDR3 size: 13 residues.

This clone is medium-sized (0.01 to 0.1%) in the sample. The CDR3 here is CASSPPGDPQSEKLFF. The DNA of the CDR3 is TGTGCCAGCAGCCCCCCGGGGGACCCCCAAAGCGAAAAACTGTTTTTT. This chain links TRBV7-3 with TRBJ1-4; D perhaps matches TRBD1 (5 bases). The CDR3 is 16 amino acids. Deletions cut 5 bases from V and 8 bases from J, with 21 bases between. Looked up from germline, CDR1 is SGHTA and CDR2 is FQGTGA.

CDR3 DNA: TGCAGTGCTAGTGACGCAGAGACAGGGAAGGCTGAAGCTTTCTTT. This codes for CSASDAETGKAEAFF. The chain couples TRBV20-1 to TRBJ1-1; 7 bases align to TRBD1. With V trimmed by 3 bases and J by 6 bases, 13 bases remained unmatched. The CDR3 runs 15 residues. Germline V gene lookup returns CDR1 DFQATT and CDR2 SNEGSKA (reference sequence).